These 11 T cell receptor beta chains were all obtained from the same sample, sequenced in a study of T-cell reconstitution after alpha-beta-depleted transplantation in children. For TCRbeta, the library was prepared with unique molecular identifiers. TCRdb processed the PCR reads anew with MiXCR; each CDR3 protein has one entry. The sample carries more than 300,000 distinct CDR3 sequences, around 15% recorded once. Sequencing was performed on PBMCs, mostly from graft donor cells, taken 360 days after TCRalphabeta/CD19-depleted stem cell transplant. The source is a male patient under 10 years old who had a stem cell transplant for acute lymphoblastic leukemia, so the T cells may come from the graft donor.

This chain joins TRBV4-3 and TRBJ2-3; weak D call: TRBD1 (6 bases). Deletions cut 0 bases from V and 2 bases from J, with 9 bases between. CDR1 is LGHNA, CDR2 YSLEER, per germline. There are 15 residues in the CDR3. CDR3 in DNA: TGCGCCAGCAGCCAAGAGGACAGCCACACAGATACGCAGTATTTT. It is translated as CASSQEDSHTDTQYF.

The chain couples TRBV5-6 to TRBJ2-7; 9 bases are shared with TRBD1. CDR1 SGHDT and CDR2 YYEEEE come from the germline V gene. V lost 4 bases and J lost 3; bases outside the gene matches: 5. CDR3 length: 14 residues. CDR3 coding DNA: TGTGCCAGCAGCCGGACAGGGGTGGACTACGAGCAGTACTTC. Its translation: CASSRTGVDYEQYF.

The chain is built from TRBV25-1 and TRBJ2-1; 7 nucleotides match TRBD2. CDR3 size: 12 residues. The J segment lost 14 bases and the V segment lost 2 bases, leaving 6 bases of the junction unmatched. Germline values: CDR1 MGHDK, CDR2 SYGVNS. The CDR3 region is CASSEGGGKKFF. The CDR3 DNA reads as TGTGCCAGCAGTGAAGGGGGAGGGAAGAAGTTCTTC.

The CDR3 nucleotides are TGCGCCAGCAGCTCCAAACCAGGGGGCGTCTACGAGCAGTACTTC. Translation gives CASSSKPGGVYEQYF. The rearrangement joins TRBV5-1 to TRBJ2-7; 8 positions match TRBD1. Germline V gives CDR1 SGHRS, CDR2 YFSETQ. The CDR3 runs 15 residues. Trimming cost V 3 bases and J 3 bases; bases outside gene matches: 8.

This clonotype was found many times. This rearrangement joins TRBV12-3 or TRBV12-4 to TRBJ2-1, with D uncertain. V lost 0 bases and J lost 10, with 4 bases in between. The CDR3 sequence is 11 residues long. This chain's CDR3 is CASSLAGEQFF. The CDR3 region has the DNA TGTGCCAGCAGTTTAGCGGGAGAGCAGTTCTTC.

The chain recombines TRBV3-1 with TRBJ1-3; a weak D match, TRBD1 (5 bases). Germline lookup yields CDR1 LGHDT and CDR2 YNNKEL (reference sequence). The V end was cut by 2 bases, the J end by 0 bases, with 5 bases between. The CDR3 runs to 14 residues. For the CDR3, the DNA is TGTGCCAGCAGCCAAAGGGGCTCTGGAAACACCATATATTTT. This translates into CASSQRGSGNTIYF.

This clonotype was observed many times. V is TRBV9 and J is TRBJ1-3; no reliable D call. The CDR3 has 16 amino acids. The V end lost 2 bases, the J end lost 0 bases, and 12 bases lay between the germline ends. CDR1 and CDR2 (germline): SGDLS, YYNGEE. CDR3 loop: CASSVSLAGSGNTIYF. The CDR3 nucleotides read TGTGCCAGCAGCGTTAGCTTGGCGGGCTCTGGAAACACCATATATTTT.

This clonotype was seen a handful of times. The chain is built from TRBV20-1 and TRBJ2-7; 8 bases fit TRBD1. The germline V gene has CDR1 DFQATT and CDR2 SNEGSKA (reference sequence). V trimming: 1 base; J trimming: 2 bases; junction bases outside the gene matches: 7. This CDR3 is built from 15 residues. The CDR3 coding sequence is TGCAGTGCTAGAGTTGTTGGGACAGGAGCCTACGAGCAGTACTTC. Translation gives CSARVVGTGAYEQYF.

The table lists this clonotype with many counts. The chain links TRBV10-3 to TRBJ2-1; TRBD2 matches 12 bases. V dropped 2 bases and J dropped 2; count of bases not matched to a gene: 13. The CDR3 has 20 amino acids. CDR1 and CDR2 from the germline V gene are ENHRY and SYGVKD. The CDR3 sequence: CAISERYRLAGAPTYNEQFF. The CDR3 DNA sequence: TGTGCCATCAGTGAGCGCTACAGACTAGCGGGAGCCCCAACCTACAATGAGCAGTTCTTC.

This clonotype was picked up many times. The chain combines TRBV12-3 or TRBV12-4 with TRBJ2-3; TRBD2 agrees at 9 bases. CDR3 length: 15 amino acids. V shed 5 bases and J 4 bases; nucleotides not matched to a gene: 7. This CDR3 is CASSPFEREADTQYF. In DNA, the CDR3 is TGTGCCAGCAGTCCCTTTGAGCGGGAGGCAGATACGCAGTATTTT.

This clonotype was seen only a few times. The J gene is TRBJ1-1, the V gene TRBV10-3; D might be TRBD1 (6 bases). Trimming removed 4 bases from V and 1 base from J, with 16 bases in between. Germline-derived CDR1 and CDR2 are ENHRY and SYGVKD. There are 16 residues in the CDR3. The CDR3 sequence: CAISARGADRNTEAFF. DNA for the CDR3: TGTGCCATCAGTGCGAGGGGGGCTGATAGGAACACTGAAGCTTTCTTT.